This TCR beta chain was profiled in a study of blood T cell repertoires in COVID-19. The germline CDR1 and CDR2 sequences are SGHRS and YFSETQ. V gave up 4 bases and J gave up 5 bases, with 18 bases separating them. CDR3 length equals 16 residues. The study recruited people aged about 18 to 95 years across more than 20 US areas. Participant-given clinical history determined each cohort assignment. Recovery meant two consecutive negative NP/OP PCR tests, professional clearance, or resolved symptoms. In the authors' methods: Nucleated cell counts were estimated from reference gene primer amplification. This table comes from immunoSEQ multiplex PCR, and its TCRdb copy is limited to in-frame clones, with some not included. Clonal size and the V and J genes are those of that table, whereas D and trimming came from the DNA. The sample holds approximately 500,000 clones; roughly 90% are singletons and the top ten take 1.8%.

This receptor was identified in a woman aged 40 to 55 who had recovered from COVID-19. The sequenced sample consisted of PBMCs or T cells enriched from blood (not recorded which). The chain is built from TRBV5-1 and TRBJ2-2, with a possible D match to TRBD2 (5 bases). CDR3 sequence (DNA): TGCGCCAGCAGCGGTCCGGGAACCCGCCGAACCGGGGAGCTGTTTTTT. It is translated as CASSGPGTRRTGELFF.